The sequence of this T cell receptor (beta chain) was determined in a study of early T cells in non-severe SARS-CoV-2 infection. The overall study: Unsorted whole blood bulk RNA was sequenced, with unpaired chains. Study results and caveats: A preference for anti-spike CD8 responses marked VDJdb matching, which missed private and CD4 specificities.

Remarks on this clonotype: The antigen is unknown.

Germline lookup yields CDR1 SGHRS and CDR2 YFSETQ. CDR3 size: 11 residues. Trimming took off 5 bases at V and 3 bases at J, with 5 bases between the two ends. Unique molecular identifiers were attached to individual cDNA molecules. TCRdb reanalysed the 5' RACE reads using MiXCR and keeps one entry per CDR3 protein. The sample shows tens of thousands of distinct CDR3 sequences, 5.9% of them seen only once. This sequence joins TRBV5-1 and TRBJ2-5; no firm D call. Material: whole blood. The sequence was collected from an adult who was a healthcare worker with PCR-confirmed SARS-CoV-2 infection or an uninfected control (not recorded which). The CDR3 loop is CASSNKETQYF. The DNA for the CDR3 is TGCGCCAGCAGTAACAAAGAGACCCAGTACTTC.